This T cell receptor beta chain derives from a study of shared clonotypes between healthy human individuals. This clone was found once. There are 14 residues in the CDR3. The germline V and J ends were trimmed by 3 bases and 5 bases, with 12 bases remaining between them. Germline CDR1 and CDR2: SGDLS and YYNGEE. Some clones are missing from TCRdb's copy, which holds only in-frame ones; the method was immunoSEQ multiplex PCR. The sample has 2 million to 3 million clones; 80% to 95% are singletons. Specimen: naive CD4+ T cells from PBMCs. Subset reported: CD45RA+ positively selected. The V gene is TRBV9, the J gene TRBJ2-1; tentatively, D is TRBD1 or TRBD2 (5 bases each). This TCR derives from a man aged 18 to 35 in good health. Some clones in this sample may be carry-over from other donors' samples. The CDR3 region is CASSEGPRDNEQFF. The CDR3, as DNA: TGTGCCAGCAGCGAGGGGCCGAGGGACAATGAGCAGTTCTTC.